The 20 T cell receptor beta chains given below trace back to one sample, sequenced in a study of CD8+ T cells in alopecia areata. cDNA prepared by RNA extraction and subsequent reverse transcription served as the template for sequencing. The data were produced by immunoSEQ multiplex PCR, yet TCRdb's version contains in-frame clones alone and is incomplete. This repertoire holds under 350,000 clones, and none appear only once. Sorting relied on CD4, CD8alpha, NKG2D, NKG2ACE and other markers applied to pooled cutaneous lymph node cells. Sequences were obtained from CD4+ T cells sorted from a lymph node. Receptor source: a C3H/HeJ mouse with alopecia areata. This strain has MHC haplotype H2-k.

This clone was counted many times. Mouse names are used for the genes. The CDR3 end lies 3 residues beyond the end of the read and is filled in from the germline J gene. The chain couples TRBV5 to TRBJ1-6, with 9 positions matching TRBD1. TRBJ1-6 is treated as an ORF (open reading frame) with a function not yet certain. The V segment lost 4 bases and the J segment 11 bases; nucleotides outside the gene matches: 3. Germline CDR1 LGHNA, CDR2 YNLKQL (reference sequence). The CDR3 totals 13 residues. CDR3 sequence reads: CASSPTGGPPLYF. CDR3 DNA, as far as it was read: TGTGCCAGCAGCCCCACAGGGGGCCCGCCC.

Comment on this clone: Mouse gene names and germline throughout. The CDR3 end lies 4 residues beyond the end of the read and is filled in from the germline J gene. Other nucleotide sequences in the sample specify the same CDR3. The J gene is TRBJ2-7, the V gene TRBV13-3, with 9 bases matching TRBD2. Looked up from germline, CDR1 is NNHDY and CDR2 is SYVADS. This CDR3 is built from 13 residues. The CDR3 here is CASSDTGGYEQYF. CDR3 bases read: TGTGCCAGCAGTGACACTGGGGGGTAT.

Remarks on this clone: The gene names given are mouse names. The DNA ends 4 residues before the CDR3 does, and the rest of the CDR3 is filled in from the germline J gene. The same CDR3 can be traced to other DNA sequences in this sample. The chain carries TRBV13-3 and TRBJ2-3; 7 bases match TRBD1. CDR3 size: 14 residues. V was clipped by 7 bases and J by 0 bases; unmatched bases: 5. Germline assignment: CDR1 NNHDY and CDR2 SYVADS. CDR3 bases read: TGTGCCAGCTCCGGGACAGCTAGTGCAGAA. Protein sequence: CASSGTASAE. In full, the CDR3 is CASSGTASAETLYF.

A remark on this clone: The genes are named according to mouse. The sequence runs out 4 residues before the end of the CDR3; the remainder is reconstructed from the germline J gene. The chain is built from TRBV13-2 and TRBJ2-4, with D perhaps matching TRBD1 (5 bases). The germline CDR1 and CDR2 sequences are NNHNN and SYGAGS (reference sequence). V shed 1 base and J shed 2 bases, with 11 bases lying between them. CDR3 size: 15 residues. Incomplete CDR3 DNA: TGTGCCAGCGGTGATCCGCAGGGTTTTCAAAAC. It yields the protein CASGDPQGFQN. The full CDR3 is CASGDPQGFQNTLYF.

A few counts support this clone. Mouse gene names and germline throughout. With the read ending 4 residues before the CDR3 end, the germline J gene is used to fill in that end. This rearrangement joins TRBV19 to TRBJ2-7; 9 nucleotides agree with TRBD2. CDR1 is FNHDT, CDR2 SITEND, per germline (reference sequence). The CDR3 sequence is 15 residues long. V shed 5 bases and J 0 bases; nucleotides not matched to a gene: 6. The sequenced part of the CDR3 DNA is TGTGCCAGCAGAAGACTGGGGGACTTCTCCTAT. Protein sequence: CASRRLGDFSY. The whole CDR3 reads CASRRLGDFSYEQYF.

Only a few counts were recorded for this clone. Gene names follow the mouse nomenclature. The read gets to within 4 residues of the CDR3 end, and the germline J gene fills in the rest. The chain has TRBV19 and TRBJ2-2; a weak D match, TRBD1 (6 bases). The CDR3 is made up of 14 amino acids. Germline V gene sequence: CDR1 FNHDT, CDR2 SITEND (reference sequence). Trimming pared 0 bases from V and 3 bases from J, leaving 6 bases between. The sequenced part of the CDR3 DNA is TGTGCCAGCAGTATAGCAGGGGACACCGGG. It is translated as CASSIAGDTG. The CDR3 as a whole reads CASSIAGDTGQLYF. Looking up the rest from reference TRBV19 and TRBJ2-2 gives the full variable domain: GGIITQTPKFLIGQEGQKLTLKCQQNFNHDTMYWYRQDSGKGLRLIYYSITENDLQKGDLSEGYDASREKKSSFSLTVTSAQKNEMAVFLCASSIAGDTGQLYFGEGSKLTVL.

On this clone itself: Gene names denote mouse genes. The CDR3 end is not reached by the read, which stops 4 residues before it; the germline J gene fills it in. The same CDR3 arises from other DNA sequences in this sample as well. The V gene is TRBV13-1, the J gene TRBJ2-5; 9 positions agree with TRBD2. The CDR3 extends over 14 amino acids. The germline V gene has CDR1 NSHNY and CDR2 SYGAGN. Here the CDR3 reads CASSDAGGEDTQYF. The sequenced CDR3 bases are TGTGCCAGCAGTGATGCTGGGGGGGAGGAC.

This clone occurred a few times. Gene and germline names: mouse. The read terminates 4 residues ahead of where the CDR3 ends, so the germline J gene completes it. The chain couples TRBV13-3 to TRBJ2-7; 10 bases agree with TRBD2. The length of the CDR3 is 12 residues. The germline V gene encodes CDR1 NNHDY and CDR2 SYVADS. CDR3 sequence reads: CASPLGGYEQYF. The CDR3 bases that were read are TGTGCCAGCCCACTGGGGGGGTAT.

On this clone: Mouse germline and gene names are used. From the germline J gene comes the end of the CDR3, since the read stops 4 residues before it. The gene calls are TRBV13-3 and TRBJ2-2, with 7 positions matching TRBD1. Germline trimming cut 6 bases from V and 0 bases from J; bases unmatched to any gene: 5. The CDR3 is 15 residues long. Germline assignment: CDR1 NNHDY and CDR2 SYVADS. The CDR3 region is CASTRGTANTGQLYF. The part of the CDR3 DNA that was read is TGTGCCAGCACCAGAGGGACAGCAAACACCGGG.

In its sample, this clone was seen a few times. A read error is possible here, since a much larger clone lies one base away. Gene names refer to mouse genes. The CDR3 end is not reached by the read, which stops 4 residues before it; the germline J gene fills it in. The V and J genes are TRBV3 and TRBJ2-1; 7 positions match TRBD2. Germline V gene lookup returns CDR1 SNHLY and CDR2 FYNGKV (reference sequence). The CDR3 is made up of 14 amino acids. The V and J ends lost 6 bases and 3 bases, in that order; junction bases with no gene match: 5. The sequenced CDR3 bases are TGTGCCAGCAGTGATGCTGGGGGCTATGCT. Translating it yields CASSDAGGYA. Given in full, the CDR3 is CASSDAGGYAEQFF.

This clone was counted ten times or more. The genes and germline here are from mouse. Coverage ceases 4 residues before the CDR3 finishes, and the germline J gene fills in the end. The chain recombines TRBV17 with TRBJ2-1; D may be TRBD1 (6 bases). Germline loops: CDR1 MNHDT, CDR2 YYDKIL. The CDR3 contains 15 residues. V shed 5 bases and J shed 3 bases, with 14 bases lying between them. The CDR3 bases that were read are TGTGCTAGCAGTGGGGACACACCGTTCTATGCT. Translated: CASSGDTPFYA. The entire CDR3 reads CASSGDTPFYAEQFF.

This clone was detected a few times. Genes and germline come from the mouse. The CDR3 end lies 4 residues beyond the end of the read and is filled in from the germline J gene. The V and J genes are TRBV29 and TRBJ2-5; a weak D match, TRBD1 (5 bases). This CDR3 spans 14 amino acids. Germline CDR1 MSHET, CDR2 SYDVDS. Trimming pared 2 bases from V and 2 bases from J, leaving 8 bases between. The part of the CDR3 DNA that was read is TGTGCTAGCAGTTTAGCCGACAGCCAAGAC. Translated, it gives CASSLADSQD. The complete CDR3 protein is CASSLADSQDTQYF.

Concerning this clone: All gene names here are mouse names. In the same sample, other DNA sequences code for this CDR3. CDR3 DNA (partial): TGTGCCAGCAGTGATGACAGGGGCGAC. Its translation: CASSDDRGD. In full, the CDR3 reads CASSDDRGDTQYF. The rearrangement joins TRBV13-1 to TRBJ2-5; 7 nucleotides agree with TRBD1. The read is 4 residues too short to cover the CDR3 end, so that end is filled in from the germline J gene. Germline CDR1 is NSHNY and CDR2 is SYGAGN. The CDR3 has 13 residues.

In this sample, this clone turned up a few times. Mouse gene names apply. The CDR3 goes on 4 residues after the read ends, and that part is filled in from the germline J gene. V usage is TRBV1 and J usage is TRBJ2-3, with a tentative D call TRBD2 (6 bases). Germline CDR1 is NSQYPW and CDR2 is LRSPGD (reference sequence). Between the trimmed V and J ends, which lost 2 bases and 0 bases, there was a span of 9 bases. This CDR3 region has 15 residues. The CDR3: CTCSALGNSAETLYF. CDR3 DNA, as far as it was read: TGCACCTGCAGTGCACTGGGGAACAGTGCAGAA.

In regard to this clone: Genes and germline are mouse. The CDR3 extends 4 residues past the end of the read, so its final part is completed from the germline J gene. V usage is TRBV13-2 and J usage is TRBJ1-1; D unresolved. V lost 6 bases and J lost 0, with 9 bases in between. The CDR3 has 13 amino acids. Germline CDR1 and CDR2: NNHNN and SYGAGS (reference sequence). Incomplete CDR3 DNA: TGTGCCAGCGTCCACAGAGCAAACACA. This sequence encodes CASVHRANT. The whole CDR3 sequence reads CASVHRANTEVFF.

Turning to this clone: The gene symbols are mouse symbols. The read stops 4 residues short of the end of the CDR3; the missing end is completed from the germline J gene. Different DNA sequences within this sample yield the same CDR3. This sequence joins TRBV17 and TRBJ2-3, with 10 bases lining up with TRBD1. The CDR3 contains 14 residues. With 5 bases clipped from V and 3 bases from J, the junction kept 2 bases outside the gene matches. The germline CDR1 and CDR2 sequences are MNHDT and YYDKIL. CDR3 DNA, as far as it was read: TGTGCTAGCAGTCCGGGACAGGGGGCAGAA. Its translation is CASSPGQGAE. The complete CDR3 protein is CASSPGQGAETLYF.

Remarks on this clone: Germline and genes: mouse. The read is 4 residues too short to cover the CDR3 end, so that end is filled in from the germline J gene. Other nucleotide sequences in the sample specify the same CDR3. The chain has TRBV19 and TRBJ2-1; 11 bases are a match to TRBD2. V shed 4 bases and J 2 bases; nucleotides not matched to a gene: 2. CDR3 size: 15 residues. The germline gives CDR1 FNHDT, CDR2 SITEND (reference sequence). The DNA read from the CDR3 is TGTGCCAGCAGTCCGGGACTGGGGGACTATGCT. This codes for CASSPGLGDYA. In full, the CDR3 reads CASSPGLGDYAEQFF.

The table lists this clone with many counts. Gene and germline names: mouse. Partial CDR3 DNA: TGTGCTAGCAGTTCTACTGGGTCTAACCAAGAC. Its protein product is CASSSTGSNQD. The full CDR3 sequence reads CASSSTGSNQDTQYF. This chain uses TRBV17 with TRBJ2-5; maybe TRBD2 (6 bases). The read falls 4 residues short of the CDR3 end, and the missing part is taken from the germline J gene. The germline V gene has CDR1 MNHDT and CDR2 YYDKIL. With 5 bases removed from V and 0 bases from J, the gap between germline ends came to 12 bases. This CDR3 has 15 residues.

This clone was detected many times. Mouse gene names and germline throughout. The read falls 4 residues short of the CDR3 end, and the missing part is taken from the germline J gene. Other nucleotide sequences in the sample specify the same CDR3. This rearrangement joins TRBV19 to TRBJ2-3; no clear D. V gave up 5 bases and J gave up 0 bases, with 10 bases separating them. This CDR3 has 14 amino acids. The germline V gene encodes CDR1 FNHDT and CDR2 SITEND (reference sequence). Partial CDR3 DNA: TGTGCCAGCAGAGACAAAACTAGTGCAGAA. Translating it yields CASRDKTSAE. The whole CDR3 sequence reads CASRDKTSAETLYF.

This clone was picked up a small number of times. These gene names are mouse names. The read terminates 4 residues ahead of where the CDR3 ends, so the germline J gene completes it. The identical CDR3 is also encoded by other nucleotide sequences in the sample. The V call is TRBV5, the J call TRBJ2-3, with D perhaps matching TRBD2 (5 bases). Germline CDR1 is LGHNA and CDR2 is YNLKQL (reference sequence). V was shortened by 0 bases and J by 0 bases, with 10 bases between the two germline ends. The CDR3 length is 16 residues. CDR3 loop: CASSQDPGLSAETLYF. CDR3 bases read: TGTGCCAGCAGCCAAGATCCCGGACTTAGTGCAGAA.